This is a list of T cell receptor beta chains from one sample in a study of blood T cells in healthy people across ages. TCRdb re-called the 5' RACE reads with MiXCR, one entry per CDR3 protein. The table records around 2 million distinct CDR3 sequences, approximately 39% of them present only once. Sequencing used blood. The source of these receptors is a human donor in good health. CDR3s include the opening cysteine and the closing phenylalanine or tryptophan. Fields, in order: J gene, D gene, clone size, V gene, CDR3 DNA, CDR3 protein. A D gene is named only where the DNA matches it firmly. Size is stated for part of the rows, as once, few or many counts, or as a class when the clone is expanded.

TRBJ1-5 | - | - | TRBV29-1 | TGCAGCGTCCAGACAGGCAATCAGCCCCAGCATTTT | CSVQTGNQPQHF
TRBJ2-1 | - | once | TRBV7-8 | TGTGCCAGCAGCTTATTCAGTTATTCCTACGAGCAGTTCTTC | CASSLFSYSYEQFF
TRBJ2-7 | TRBD1 | - | TRBV7-2 | TGTGCCAGCAGCTACCACTATCGACAGGGTTGGCACGAGCAGTACTTC | CASSYHYRQGWHEQYF
TRBJ2-1 | TRBD2 | few | TRBV5-1 | TGCGCCAGCAGCTTTCAAGCGGGGGGGTACAATGAGCAGTTCTTC | CASSFQAGGYNEQFF
TRBJ1-3 | - | few | TRBV6-6 | TGTGCCAGCAGTTACGAGCACTCTGGAAACACCATATATTTT | CASSYEHSGNTIYF
TRBJ2-6 | - | once | TRBV5-1 | TGCGCCAGCAGCTTAGTTACAGGGATCTCTGGGGCCAACGTCCTGACTTTC | CASSLVTGISGANVLTF
TRBJ2-1 | - | - | TRBV24-1 | TGTGCCACCAGTGCGGTTTCGGGAGCCACTTACAATGAGCAGTTCTTC | CATSAVSGATYNEQFF
TRBJ2-1 | TRBD1 | - | TRBV7-2 | TGTGCCAGCTTCAGACAGGGGGCTAGTGAGCAGTTCTTC | CASFRQGASEQFF
TRBJ2-7 | - | many | TRBV7-9 | TGTGCCAGCAGCTTAGGAACAGCAACCTACGAGCAGTACTTC | CASSLGTATYEQYF
TRBJ2-1 | - | - | TRBV12-3/TRBV12-4 | TGTGCCAGCACCACGACTACCTACAATGAGCAGTTCTTC | CASTTTTYNEQFF
TRBJ2-5 | TRBD2 | few | TRBV10-3 | TGTGCCATCAGTGAGTGGACTAGCGAGACCCAGTACTTC | CAISEWTSETQYF
TRBJ2-1 | TRBD2 | - | TRBV9 | TGTGCCAGCAGTCCCTCTAGCGGGGGTGCCAATGAGCAGTTCTTC | CASSPSSGGANEQFF
TRBJ1-2 | TRBD1 | - | TRBV10-3 | TGTGCCATCAATAGACAGGGGGCGGTAACTGGCTACACCTTC | CAINRQGAVTGYTF
TRBJ2-1 | TRBD1 | - | TRBV11-2 | TGTGCCAGCAGCTCTGGGGACAGGGGAGGCCCCTACAATGGGCAGTTCTTC | CASSSGDRGGPYNGQFF
TRBJ1-2 | - | - | TRBV20-1 | TGCAGTGCTAGATCAGGGGCCTATGGCTACACCTTC | CSARSGAYGYTF
TRBJ1-2 | TRBD1 | few | TRBV6-1 | TGTGCCAGCAGTCCTAATTACGGACAGGGGGCCTATGGCTACACCTTC | CASSPNYGQGAYGYTF
TRBJ2-1 | - | - | TRBV24-1 | TGTGCCACCAGTGGTGACTATGAGCAGTTCTTC | CATSGDYEQFF
TRBJ1-1 | - | - | TRBV6-6 | TGTGCCAGCAGGGCGGGGGGGCACACTGAAGCTTTCTTT | CASRAGGHTEAFF
TRBJ2-7 | - | - | TRBV20-1 | TGCAGTGCTAAAGATCCCCGGATAGGCGAGCAGTACTTC | CSAKDPRIGEQYF
TRBJ1-2 | - | few | TRBV6-1 | TGTGCCAGCAGTGCCCACGCAGGGGCTGGCTATGGCTACACCTTC | CASSAHAGAGYGYTF
TRBJ1-4 | TRBD1 | - | TRBV20-1 | TGCAGTGCTCCGCTGACAGGGCGTAATGAAAAACTGTTTTTT | CSAPLTGRNEKLFF
TRBJ1-5 | - | few | TRBV6-1 | TGTGCCAGCAACAGGATCAATCAGCCCCAGCATTTT | CASNRINQPQHF
TRBJ2-3 | - | few | TRBV4-3 | TGCGCCAGCAGCCCGATGGGCGCCACAGATACGCAGTATTTT | CASSPMGATDTQYF
TRBJ2-1 | TRBD1 | few | TRBV15 | TGTGCCACCAGCAGATCCGGGACAGGGGTCTACAATGAGCAGTTCTTC | CATSRSGTGVYNEQFF
TRBJ2-1 | TRBD2 | - | TRBV7-8 | TGTGCCAGCACCCATATAAGAGCGGGGTCTGAGCAGTTCTTC | CASTHIRAGSEQFF
TRBJ1-2 | - | few | TRBV7-3 | TGTGCCAGCAGCTTAAACCCCACAGATGGCTACACCTTC | CASSLNPTDGYTF
TRBJ2-3 | - | many | TRBV29-1 | TGCAGCGTTGAAGATCGAGGGACCAACACAGATACGCAGTATTTT | CSVEDRGTNTDTQYF
TRBJ2-3 | - | - | TRBV5-1 | TGCGCCAGCAGGTTGAACCCTGACAGCACAGATACGCAGTATTTT | CASRLNPDSTDTQYF
TRBJ2-5 | TRBD1 | few | TRBV6-2/TRBV6-3 | TGTGCCAGCAGCTTCCCCCCGACAGGGGGGTGGGTGGAGCAGTACTTC | CASSFPPTGGWVEQYF
TRBJ1-2 | - | many | TRBV20-1 | TGCAGTGCTACTCAGGGGCGTTTCTCTTATGGCTACACCTTC | CSATQGRFSYGYTF
TRBJ1-5 | - | - | TRBV6-1 | TGTGCCAGCAGTGAAGTTGGGGCAAATCAGCCCCAGCATTTT | CASSEVGANQPQHF
TRBJ1-2 | TRBD1 | few | TRBV6-6 | TGTGCCAGCAGCAATGACAGGGGTGGCTATGGCTACACCTTC | CASSNDRGGYGYTF
TRBJ1-2 | - | - | TRBV5-1 | TGCGCCAGCAGCTCGCCGGACTATAACTATGGCTACACCTTC | CASSSPDYNYGYTF
TRBJ2-6 | TRBD1 | - | TRBV5-1 | TGCGCCAGCAGCAGGACAGGGGACTCTGGGGCCAACGTCCTGACTTTC | CASSRTGDSGANVLTF
TRBJ2-6 | - | many | TRBV12-3/TRBV12-4 | TGTGCCAGCAGTCCCCGTTCGGCGGATATCTCTGGGGCCAACGTCCTGACTTTC | CASSPRSADISGANVLTF
TRBJ2-1 | TRBD2 | - | TRBV4-1 | TGCGCCAGCAGTCGGGAGGGGGACACCTACAATGAGCAGTTCTTC | CASSREGDTYNEQFF
TRBJ2-7 | - | - | TRBV7-2 | TGTGCCAGCAGTTTGCGCGGGGTCGGCTACGAGCAGTACTTC | CASSLRGVGYEQYF
TRBJ2-3 | - | - | TRBV5-1 | TGCGCCAGCAGCTTAACCAGGGGGTCGATTGGGGGGCCTCGAACAGATACGCAGTATTTT | CASSLTRGSIGGPRTDTQYF
TRBJ1-2 | TRBD1 | - | TRBV11-1 | TGTGCCAGCAGTCAAGACAGGGCGGACTATGGCTACACCTTC | CASSQDRADYGYTF
TRBJ2-1 | TRBD2 | - | TRBV13 | TGTGCCAGCAGCTTAGATTCTAGCGGGGGCAATGAGCAGTTCTTC | CASSLDSSGGNEQFF
TRBJ2-7 | TRBD1 | few | TRBV20-1 | TGCAGTGCTGGAACCGGGACAGAGAGCTACGAGCAGTACTTC | CSAGTGTESYEQYF
TRBJ1-5 | TRBD1 | - | TRBV15 | TGTGCCACCAGCAGAGCTCAACAGGGGAATCAGCCCCAGCATTTT | CATSRAQQGNQPQHF
TRBJ2-7 | TRBD2 | few | TRBV5-1 | TGCGCCAGCATGGCTAGCGGGTCCTACGAGCAGTACTTC | CASMASGSYEQYF
TRBJ2-5 | - | once | TRBV7-9 | TGTGCCAGCAGTGTTATAACGGCTGGAGGGGAGACCCAGTACTTC | CASSVITAGGETQYF
TRBJ1-1 | - | - | TRBV12-5 | TGTGCTAGTGGTTTGTCACCAGACCTGAACACTGAAGCTTTCTTT | CASGLSPDLNTEAFF
TRBJ2-6 | TRBD1 | - | TRBV10-3 | TGTGCCATCAGTGAGTCGGGGGACAGTTTCGCTGGGGCCAACGTCCTGACTTTC | CAISESGDSFAGANVLTF
TRBJ2-3 | - | few | TRBV7-6 | TGTGCCAGCAGGCTACTAGGGGGTGCGGCAGATACGCAGTATTTT | CASRLLGGAADTQYF
TRBJ1-1 | TRBD1 | - | TRBV6-4 | TGTGCCAGCAGTGACACCCGACAGGGCGGTGAAGCTTTCTTT | CASSDTRQGGEAFF
TRBJ2-5 | TRBD1 | once | TRBV5-5 | TGTGCCAGCAGCTTGGTTAGTTGGACAGGGGATGAGACCCAGTACTTC | CASSLVSWTGDETQYF
TRBJ2-5 | - | few | TRBV7-2 | TGTGCCAGCAGCCCCCAAATGGGGTACCAAGAGACCCAGTACTTC | CASSPQMGYQETQYF
TRBJ1-6 | - | many | TRBV5-5 | TGTGCCAGCAGAGCAGGCCCTAATAATTCACCCCTCCACTTT | CASRAGPNNSPLHF
TRBJ1-4 | - | - | TRBV20-1 | TGCAGTGCTTACGACAGTAGAGCTAATGAAAAACTGTTTTTT | CSAYDSRANEKLFF
TRBJ2-7 | - | few | TRBV20-1 | TGCAGTGCTAGAGAATTCCAGGGTGGATCCTACGAGCAGTACTTC | CSAREFQGGSYEQYF
TRBJ2-7 | - | - | TRBV3-1 | TGTGCCAGCAGCCAAGCGAGGCCTAGCGCCGAGCAGTACTTC | CASSQARPSAEQYF
TRBJ1-2 | - | few | TRBV29-1 | TGCAGTGGACGGAGCAACTATGGCTACACCTTC | CSGRSNYGYTF
TRBJ2-7 | TRBD2 | - | TRBV4-3 | TGCGCCAGCAGCCAAGAGGGGACTAGCGGGGGGCCCTCCTACGAGCAGTACTTC | CASSQEGTSGGPSYEQYF
TRBJ1-2 | - | few | TRBV7-2 | TGTGCCAGCAGCTTTGTCCCGGGACGAATTATTCGAGGCTATGGCTACACCTTC | CASSFVPGRIIRGYGYTF